This T cell receptor beta chain originates from a study of blood T cell repertoires in COVID-19. Study-level background: Sites across the United States, Italy and Spain contributed samples from acute and convalescent COVID-19. Nucleic acid was either cDNA or gDNA, and it came from T cells, B-cell-depleted T cells, or PBMCs.

Only in-frame clones appear in the TCRdb table, and some are missing; sequencing was by immunoSEQ multiplex PCR. The sample carries about 300,000 clones, approximately 89% recorded once. The CDR3 has 15 amino acids. V shed 1 base and J 2 bases; nucleotides not matched to a gene: 5. From germline, CDR1 is SGHRS and CDR2 YFSETQ. This sequence joins TRBV5-1 and TRBJ1-1; TRBD1 agrees at 7 bases. The sequence was obtained from a woman in her twenties or thirties who had recovered from COVID-19. Specimen: peripheral blood. CDR3 residues: CASSLLGTENTEAFF. The CDR3 DNA reads TGCGCCAGCAGCTTGTTGGGGACAGAAAACACTGAAGCTTTCTTT. The full variable domain, with the rest looked up from reference TRBV5-1 and TRBJ1-1, is KAGVTQTPRYLIKTRGQQVTLSCSPISGHRSVSWYQQTPGQGLQFLFEYFSETQRNKGNFPGRFSGRQFSNSRSEMNVSTLELGDSALYLCASSLLGTENTEAFFGQGTRLTVV.